This T cell receptor (beta chain) is from a study of metastatic and nonmetastatic thyroid tumors. At the level of the study: The authors compared repertoires across blood and tumor or nodule tissue from malignant and benign thyroid patients.

Study-level results: Malignant tumors reportedly showed significantly higher TCR beta diversity than benign nodules in both blood and tumor.

There are 16 residues in the CDR3. The V gene end was trimmed by 0 bases and the J gene end by 0 bases; junction bases not matched to a gene: 4. The germline gives CDR1 LGHNA, CDR2 YNFKEQ. This clone was picked up a small number of times. Its cognate antigen is unknown. Patients were all untreated before their thyroid surgery. Authors' analysis steps: The distant-metastasis classifier for papillary thyroid cancer was built from CDR3 differences across clinicopathological groups. TCRdb recomputed clones from the PCR reads via MiXCR. The V and J calls, along with clone size, are taken from TCRdb and not from the paper's own processing. Among some 35,000 clones listed, 25% to 35% were seen once.

The clonotype was recovered from a female donor with papillary thyroid cancer or a benign thyroid nodule (not recorded which). Some clones in this sample may be carry-over from other donors' samples. Sequencing input: blood. This sequence joins TRBV4-2 and TRBJ1-1; TRBD1 matches 7 bases. The CDR3 nucleotides read TGTGCCAGCAGCCAAGAAGGGACAGCATTGAACACTGAAGCTTTCTTT. Amino acid sequence: CASSQEGTALNTEAFF.